This T cell receptor beta chain was sequenced in a study of shared clonotypes between healthy human individuals. V lost 8 bases and J lost 6, with 16 bases in between. The germline gives CDR1 MNHEY, CDR2 SMNVEV (reference sequence). This CDR3 has 13 amino acids. Genomic DNA of every subset was divided equally among multiple immunoSEQ plates. As originally analysed: ImmunoSEQ yielded junction-only sequences lacking quality scores, so filtering differed. Assay: immunoSEQ multiplex PCR; the TCRdb copy retains only in-frame clones and omits some. V, J and clone size reflect that table, while D and trimming were determined from the DNA. The sample includes approximately 2,000,000 clones, about 93% of them seen just once. Findings of the study overall: Naive subsets generally exceeded memory subsets in estimated richness.

CD8 cells classed as naive were CD45RO-negative and positively selected for CCR7, excluding terminally differentiated effector memory CD45RA+ cells. About this clone itself: Antigen specificity is unknown.

The receptor was isolated from a man aged 18 to 30 in good health. Some clones in this sample may be carry-over from other donors' samples. The genes are TRBV27 and TRBJ1-2, with D possibly being TRBD1 (5 bases). The sequenced material came from naive CD8+ T cells from PBMCs. The CDR3 bases are TGTGCCAGCCAGAGTCGGGGGGTCGATGGCTACACCTTC. This gives the protein CASQSRGVDGYTF.